The 5 T cell receptor beta chains below were found in one sample sequenced in a study of cytomegalovirus exposure and HLA in healthy donors. Primers included in the PCR were 60 Vbeta and 13 Jbeta primers. Sequencing used immunoSEQ multiplex PCR; TCRdb keeps in-frame clones, though not all of them. The table has approximately 91,000 clones, 60% to 75% seen once. Source material: PBMCs. These receptors were collected from a female donor in good health and CMV-seronegative.

The J gene is TRBJ1-1, the V gene TRBV5-6; 8 bases are shared with TRBD1. J was trimmed by 1 base and V by 1 base; bases with no gene match: 3. From germline, CDR1 is SGHDT and CDR2 YYEEEE. The CDR3 has 15 residues. The CDR3 nucleotides are TGTGCCAGCAGCTTGTTGGGACAGGAGAACACTGAAGCTTTCTTT. It specifies CASSLLGQENTEAFF.

The table lists this clone with a count of one. This sequence joins TRBV11-2 and TRBJ2-7, with D uncertain. The germline V gene encodes CDR1 SGHAT and CDR2 FQNNGV. This CDR3 region has 14 residues. Trimming removed 2 bases at V and 0 bases at J, with 8 bases between. CDR3 amino acids: CASSLSALSYEQYF. The CDR3 nucleotides are TGTGCCAGCAGCTTAAGCGCCCTCTCCTACGAGCAGTACTTC.

V gene TRBV4-1 combines with J gene TRBJ2-7, with 8 positions matching TRBD2. CDR3 length: 16 residues. The V gene's germline CDR1 is MGHRA and CDR2 YSYEKL. The V and J ends lost 1 base and 0 bases, in that order; junction bases with no gene match: 5. In DNA form, the CDR3 reads TGCGCCAGCAGCCAAGCAAGAGCGGGAGTCTCCTACGAGCAGTACTTC. Protein sequence: CASSQARAGVSYEQYF.

The chain is built from TRBV7-2 and TRBJ2-5, with D hard to call. V was trimmed by 5 bases and J by 5 bases, leaving 12 bases between them. Per the germline V gene, CDR1 is SGHTA and CDR2 is FQGNSA. The CDR3 consists of 13 residues. The CDR3 sequence is CASSPAVWETQYF. CDR3 DNA: TGTGCCAGCAGCCCCGCAGTCTGGGAGACCCAGTACTTC.

This clone was counted between two and nine times. The rearrangement uses TRBV7-6 and TRBJ1-3; the match to TRBD1 covers 7 bases. The germline gives CDR1 SGHVS, CDR2 FNYEAQ. CDR3 length equals 16 residues. With V trimmed by 2 bases and J by 4 bases, 8 bases remained unmatched. Here the CDR3 reads CASSLLPTGFGNTIYF. The DNA for the CDR3 is TGTGCCAGCAGCTTACTCCCGACAGGGTTCGGAAACACCATATATTTT.